The sequence of this T cell receptor (beta chain) was determined in a study of T cell responses to AZD1222 COVID-19 vaccine. Libraries were prepared by immunoSEQ multiplex PCR; TCRdb keeps only in-frame clonotypes and omits some of them. The sample has 83,000 or so clones; more than 70% are singletons. Sample: peripheral blood, taken 28 days after the second AZD1222 dose. The receptor's source is an adult who received the AZD1222 COVID-19 vaccine.

The CDR3 is CASTLTVPTEAFF. The CDR3 DNA follows: TGTGCCAGCACCCTGACAGTCCCCACTGAAGCTTTCTTT. The chain joins TRBV28 to TRBJ1-1; D is perhaps TRBD1 (5 bases). The CDR3 consists of 13 residues. The V gene's germline CDR1 is MDHEN and CDR2 SYDVKM. Trimming cost V 7 bases and J 4 bases, with 13 bases left between them. Filled out from reference TRBV28 and TRBJ1-1, the complete variable domain reads DVKVTQSSRYLVKRTGEKVFLECVQDMDHENMFWYRQDPGLGLRLIYFSYDVKMKEKGDIPEGYSVSREKKERFSLILESASTNQTSMYLCASTLTVPTEAFFGQGTRLTVV.